Presented here are 29 T cell receptor beta chains from one specimen sequenced in a study of blood T cells in healthy people across ages. A J-beta primer mix and a sample-barcoded 5' primer were used in a second PCR of roughly 6 to 11 cycles. TCRdb called the 5' RACE reads again in MiXCR, with one record for every CDR3 protein. The sample has fewer than 900,000 distinct CDR3 sequences; around 46% are singletons. Sequencing used blood. These receptors all stem from a woman aged 60-70 years in good health.

The chain has TRBV6-1 and TRBJ2-5, with a weak D call TRBD2 (6 bases). The germline gives CDR1 MNHNS, CDR2 SASEGT. With 9 bases removed from V and 4 bases from J, the gap between germline ends came to 21 bases. The CDR3 has 15 amino acids. The CDR3 region is CASEPGTSKGETQYF. Here the CDR3 DNA reads TGTGCCAGTGAACCTGGGACTTCTAAAGGAGAGACCCAGTACTTC.

This clonotype was counted between two and nine times. The chain carries TRBV5-1 and TRBJ2-1; TRBD2 matches 15 bases. Germline CDR1 reads SGHRS; CDR2 reads YFSETQ. This CDR3 has 16 residues. The V segment lost 0 bases and the J segment 10 bases; nucleotides outside the gene matches: 5. CDR3 sequence reads: CASSLGTSGRADEQFF. CDR3 bases: TGCGCCAGCAGCTTGGGGACTAGCGGGAGGGCCGACGAGCAGTTCTTC.

There are a few counts of this clonotype. This rearrangement joins TRBV20-1 to TRBJ2-3; tentative D call: TRBD1 (5 bases). The CDR3 covers 15 residues. The germline V and J ends were trimmed by 0 bases and 3 bases, with 13 bases remaining between them. Per the germline V gene, CDR1 is DFQATT and CDR2 is SNEGSKA (reference sequence). This chain's CDR3 is CSARDRDRLTDTQYF. CDR3 nucleotides: TGCAGTGCTAGAGACAGGGATCGGTTGACAGATACGCAGTATTTT.

This clonotype has a count of ten or more. This clone may be a read error of a much larger clone one base away. The rearrangement joins TRBV6-5 to TRBJ2-5; D perhaps matches TRBD2 (5 bases). V lost 0 bases and J lost 11, with 13 bases in between. CDR1 is MNHEY, CDR2 SVGAGI, per germline. CDR3 length: 13 residues. For the CDR3, the DNA is TGTGCCAGCAGTTACTCTGGAGCGGATGAGCAGTACTTC. Protein product: CASSYSGADEQYF.

This rearrangement joins TRBV11-3 to TRBJ2-5; D gene unclear. The J call may not be correct, given that the DNA end is closer to TRBJ2-7. CDR3 length: 12 residues. Germline CDR1 and CDR2: SGHNT and YENEEA. CDR3 protein: CASSVFNYEQYF. The CDR3 nucleotides read TGTGCCAGCAGCGTCTTCAACTACGAGCAGTACTTC.

The chain recombines TRBV7-2 with TRBJ2-1; perhaps TRBD2 as D (5 bases). Germline assignment: CDR1 SGHTA and CDR2 FQGNSA. CDR3 length: 15 residues. V was cut by 5 bases and J by 13 bases, with 24 bases left in between. The CDR3 here is CASSPWVRAEETQFF. CDR3 DNA: TGTGCCAGCAGCCCCTGGGTGCGGGCTGAAGAGACCCAGTTCTTC. Drawing the rest from reference TRBV7-2 and TRBJ2-1, the complete variable domain is GAGVSQSPSNKVTEKGKDVELRCDPISGHTALYWYRQSLGQGLEFLIYFQGNSAPDKSGLPSDRFSAERTGGSVSTLTIQRTQQEDSAVYLCASSPWVRAEETQFFGPGTRLTVL.

Here the CDR3 DNA reads TGCGCCAGCAGCCAAGATCCTAGCGGGTTCACAGATACGCAGTATTTT. It yields the protein CASSQDPSGFTDTQYF. This sequence joins TRBV4-3 and TRBJ2-3, with 8 bases lining up with TRBD2. V trimming: 0 bases; J trimming: 2 bases; junction bases outside the gene matches: 4. Germline loops: CDR1 LGHNA, CDR2 YSLEER. The CDR3 is 16 amino acids.

The V gene is TRBV6-1, the J gene TRBJ2-5; TRBD1 matches 8 bases. CDR3 length: 12 amino acids. CDR1 and CDR2 from the germline V gene are MNHNS and SASEGT. Trimming at V came to 8 bases and at J to 5 bases, leaving 4 bases not matched to a gene. CDR3 sequence reads: CASLHRGETQYF. For the CDR3, the DNA is TGTGCCAGCCTACACAGGGGGGAGACCCAGTACTTC.

The chain recombines TRBV20-1 with TRBJ2-7; 9 nucleotides align to TRBD2. The trim removed 3 bases at V and 6 bases at J, leaving 9 bases unmatched. CDR3 size: 14 residues. Germline CDR1 is DFQATT and CDR2 is SNEGSKA (reference sequence). The CDR3 here is CSASERASGAEQYF. In nucleotides, the CDR3 is TGCAGTGCTAGTGAGCGGGCTAGCGGGGCCGAGCAGTACTTC.

This clonotype came up a few times. A read error may explain this, as a much larger clone is one base away. The chain uses TRBV5-1 and TRBJ1-2; D is possibly TRBD1 (6 bases). CDR1 and CDR2 (germline): SGHRS, YFSETQ. There are 15 residues in the CDR3. Here the CDR3 DNA reads TGCGCCAGCGCTCGATCGCCAGGGGACAACTGTGGCTACACCTTC. Translation: CASARSPGDNCGYTF.

This chain uses TRBV5-1 with TRBJ2-5; D ambiguous. The CDR3 runs 12 residues. The V gene lost 5 bases and the J gene lost 2 bases, with 7 bases spanning the gap. Germline CDR1 reads SGHRS; CDR2 reads YFSETQ. CDR3 sequence: CASRKEQETQYF. The DNA of the CDR3 is TGCGCCAGCAGAAAGGAACAAGAGACCCAGTACTTC.

This clonotype was found a few times. This chain links TRBV21-1 with TRBJ2-7; the table assigns TRBD2, which was not confirmed against the DNA. TRBV21-1 counts as a pseudogene. The CDR3 runs to 14 residues. DNA of the CDR3: TGTGCCAGCAACACGAGGACTTTGATTTACGAGCAGTACTTC. Its translation: CASNTRTLIYEQYF.

The chain recombines TRBV5-1 with TRBJ2-7; the match to TRBD1 covers 8 bases. The CDR3 has 15 amino acids. CDR1 and CDR2 from the germline V gene are SGHRS and YFSETQ. V shed 0 bases and J 2 bases; nucleotides not matched to a gene: 4. This chain's CDR3 is CASSLDAGGTYEQYF. CDR3 sequence (DNA): TGCGCCAGCAGCTTGGATGCAGGGGGCACCTACGAGCAGTACTTC.

Notes on this clonotype: Since a much larger clone is just one base distant, this may be a read error. The chain is built from TRBV7-2 and TRBJ2-3, with a tentative D call TRBD1 (5 bases). The V gene's germline CDR1 is SGHTA and CDR2 FQGNSA. The CDR3 loop spans 14 amino acids. The V gene lost 4 bases and the J gene lost 2 bases, with 10 bases spanning the gap. The CDR3 here is CASSSLTATDTQYF. For the CDR3, the DNA is TGTGCCAGCAGCTCGCTGACAGCCACAGATACGCAGTATTTT.

The V and J genes are TRBV14 and TRBJ2-5; 7 nucleotides match TRBD1. The CDR3 extends over 15 amino acids. The ends lost 4 bases at V and 2 bases at J; junction bases unmatched: 7. CDR1 is SGHDN, CDR2 FVKESK, per germline. Written as DNA, the CDR3 is TGTGCCAGCAGCCCCTACTCAGGGGGACAAGAGACCCAGTACTTC. As protein: CASSPYSGGQETQYF.

V usage is TRBV20-1 and J usage is TRBJ2-7; the match to TRBD2 covers 7 bases. Trimming removed 6 bases from V and 2 bases from J; junction bases left unmatched: 10. CDR1 DFQATT and CDR2 SNEGSKA come from the germline V gene (reference sequence). This CDR3 contains 14 residues. CDR3 sequence reads: CSAQGAGTTYEQYF. CDR3 sequence (DNA): TGCAGTGCCCAGGGAGCGGGGACCACCTACGAGCAGTACTTC.

V usage is TRBV5-5 and J usage is TRBJ2-3; 8 bases align to TRBD2. Germline V gene sequence: CDR1 SGHKS, CDR2 YYEKEE (reference sequence). The CDR3 spans 15 residues. J gave up 4 bases and V 2 bases, and 6 bases lay outside the gene matches. This CDR3 reads CASSLKLAEPDTQYF. CDR3 sequence (DNA): TGTGCCAGCAGCTTAAAACTAGCGGAGCCAGATACGCAGTATTTT.

This clonotype has just a few counts. J is TRBJ2-3 and V is TRBV7-9; no definite D call. The germline CDR1 and CDR2 sequences are SEHNR and FQNEAQ (reference sequence). CDR3 size: 14 residues. The V end was cut by 2 bases, the J end by 0 bases, with 6 bases between. This CDR3 is CASSLSKSTDTQYF. CDR3 bases: TGTGCCAGCAGCTTATCCAAAAGCACAGATACGCAGTATTTT.

The rearrangement joins TRBV2 to TRBJ2-5, with 10 bases matching TRBD2. The CDR3 extends over 13 amino acids. Trimming removed 7 bases from V and 5 bases from J; junction bases left unmatched: 4. Germline CDR1 is SNHLY and CDR2 is FYNNEI. CDR3 sequence reads: CASKQAGGETQYF. CDR3 nucleotide sequence: TGTGCCAGCAAACAAGCGGGGGGGGAGACCCAGTACTTC.

This clonotype came up a few times. The chain has TRBV10-3 and TRBJ1-6; 10 nucleotides match TRBD1. This CDR3 has 14 residues. In germline, CDR1 is ENHRY, CDR2 SYGVKD. V lost 6 bases to trimming and J lost 7 bases; unmatched junction nucleotides: 3. CDR3 residues: CAIRPGQGNSPLHF. The CDR3, as DNA: TGTGCCATCAGACCGGGACAGGGGAATTCACCCCTCCACTTT.

This clonotype was recorded many times. The CDR3 DNA follows: TGCGCCAGCAGCCAAGCTTCGGCAGGGTACGAGCAGTACTTC. This gives the protein CASSQASAGYEQYF. The chain has TRBV4-3 and TRBJ2-7, with D tentatively TRBD1 (5 bases). This CDR3 has 14 amino acids. Germline CDR1 reads LGHNA; CDR2 reads YSLEER. Trimming removed 1 base from V and 4 bases from J, with 11 bases in between.

The table lists this clonotype with a few counts. The chain links TRBV20-1 to TRBJ2-7, with 8 bases fitting TRBD1. CDR3 size: 14 residues. CDR1 is DFQATT, CDR2 SNEGSKA, per germline (reference sequence). V lost 6 bases to trimming and J lost 4 bases; unmatched junction nucleotides: 11. CDR3 protein: CSASLTGEMYEQYF. Here the CDR3 DNA reads TGCAGTGCCAGCCTGACAGGGGAGATGTACGAGCAGTACTTC.

V gene TRBV4-1 combines with J gene TRBJ1-1, with TRBD1 as a possible D gene (6 bases). Trimming stripped 2 bases from V and 3 bases from J, with 10 bases between. The CDR3 has 14 amino acids. Germline CDR1 and CDR2: MGHRA and YSYEKL. The CDR3 DNA reads as TGCGCCAGCAGCCAATGGGGGGGGCACACTGAAGCTTTCTTT. It is translated as CASSQWGGHTEAFF.

This clonotype was detected many times. This chain joins TRBV6-2 or TRBV6-3 and TRBJ2-1, with D tentatively TRBD2 (6 bases). Trimming stripped 0 bases from V and 0 bases from J, with 9 bases between. CDR1 and CDR2 from the germline V gene are MNHEY and SVGEGT. The CDR3 covers 16 residues. The CDR3 DNA sequence: TGTGCCAGCAGTTACTCCCCTAGCGCCTCCTACAATGAGCAGTTCTTC. It is translated as CASSYSPSASYNEQFF.

V usage is TRBV7-3 and J usage is TRBJ2-7; a possible D gene is TRBD2 (5 bases). The germline V and J ends were trimmed by 5 bases and 0 bases, with 11 bases remaining between them. This CDR3 is 14 amino acids long. Germline V gives CDR1 SGHTA, CDR2 FQGTGA. CDR3 coding DNA: TGTGCCAGCAGCCCCGGACTCTTCTCCTACGAGCAGTACTTC. It is translated as CASSPGLFSYEQYF.

A few counts support this clonotype. The V call is TRBV6-5, the J call TRBJ2-4; 13 nucleotides agree with TRBD2. Germline lookup yields CDR1 MNHEY and CDR2 SVGAGI. V trimming: 6 bases; J trimming: 6 bases; junction bases outside the gene matches: 5. This CDR3 contains 15 residues. CDR3 amino acids: CASSPRTSGRNIQYF. The DNA for the CDR3 is TGTGCCAGCAGCCCCCGGACTAGCGGGAGAAACATTCAGTACTTC.

This clonotype was recorded a few times. The J gene is TRBJ2-5, the V gene TRBV7-3; 8 bases map to TRBD2. Matching the DNA end better, TRBJ2-7 makes the J call doubtful. CDR3 size: 15 residues. The germline CDR1 and CDR2 sequences are SGHTA and FQGTGA. The CDR3 loop is CASSISGGTRGEQYF. In DNA, the CDR3 is TGTGCCAGCAGCATAAGTGGCGGGACTAGAGGCGAGCAGTACTTC.

Turning to this clonotype: At one end, the junction sequence differs from germline, possibly due to a read error. CDR3 coding DNA: TGCAGTGCCCCCGGGGGGGCCTTGGGGAATGAGCTGTTCTTC. This sequence encodes CSAPGGALGNELFF. The J gene is TRBJ2-1, the V gene TRBV20-1, with TRBD2 identical over 8 bases. Germline CDR1 is DFQATT and CDR2 is SNEGSKA (reference sequence). This CDR3 comprises 14 residues.

Here the CDR3 DNA reads TGCAGCGGTGCACCGACAGGGATTCAAGAGACCCAGTACTTC. Translating gives CSGAPTGIQETQYF. The chain links TRBV29-1 to TRBJ2-5, with 7 bases lining up with TRBD1. The CDR3 contains 14 residues. V shed 7 bases and J 2 bases; nucleotides not matched to a gene: 10. Germline assignment: CDR1 SQVTM and CDR2 ANQGSEA.